Listed below are T cell receptor beta chains from one sample, sequenced in a study of human T cells and chemical hapten exposure. TCRdb re-analysed the RACE reads in MiXCR, keeping a single row per CDR3 protein. The data show 200,000 to 300,000 distinct CDR3 sequences, about 8.6% seen once. The sample was whole blood, taken in connection with sensitization to the hapten diphenylcyclopropenone (DPC). These receptors all come from a woman in her thirties or forties with alopecia areata. Some clones in this sample may be carry-over from other donors' samples. Both conserved end residues are part of each CDR3. D genes are given only for firm matches. Only part of the rows carry a size: once, few, many, or a class if the clone is expanded.

j_call,clone_size,v_call,d_call,cdr3_aa,cdr3_nt
TRBJ1-2,few,TRBV9,.,CASRGDYGYTF,TGTGCCAGCAGGGGGGATTATGGCTACACCTTC
TRBJ2-5,.,TRBV29-1,TRBD1,CSVDGGTGPQETQYF,TGCAGCGTTGACGGCGGGACAGGGCCACAAGAGACCCAGTACTTC
TRBJ2-1,few,TRBV7-2,TRBD1,CASSLAGDRGVNEQFF,TGTGCCAGCAGCTTAGCAGGAGACAGGGGTGTTAATGAGCAGTTCTTC
TRBJ1-1,few,TRBV7-9,.,CASSVQGPNTEAFF,TGTGCCAGCAGCGTACAGGGCCCGAACACTGAAGCTTTCTTT
TRBJ2-7,many,TRBV5-1,.,CASSLEPQTLYEQYF,TGCGCCAGCAGCTTGGAACCGCAGACCCTCTACGAGCAGTACTTC
TRBJ2-1,.,TRBV10-3,TRBD2,CAISGLAGGSSYNEQFF,TGTGCCATCAGTGGATTAGCGGGAGGCAGCTCCTACAATGAGCAGTTCTTC
TRBJ2-3,.,TRBV6-2/TRBV6-3,.,CASSYSDRPADTQYF,TGTGCCAGCAGTTACTCTGACAGGCCAGCAGATACGCAGTATTTT
TRBJ2-7,many,TRBV4-2,.,CASSAQGGPYEQYF,TGTGCCAGCAGTGCACAGGGTGGACCCTACGAGCAGTACTTC
TRBJ2-1,.,TRBV28,TRBD1,CASGVLGTGLFF,TGTGCCAGCGGGGTTCTCGGGACAGGGTTGTTCTTC
TRBJ2-7,many,TRBV5-1,.,CASSPPSGSDYAYEQYF,TGCGCCAGCAGCCCCCCATCGGGAAGCGACTACGCCTACGAGCAGTACTTC
TRBJ2-7,few,TRBV4-3,.,CASSQGWGLYEQYF,TGCGCCAGCAGCCAGGGATGGGGCCTCTACGAGCAGTACTTC
TRBJ2-7,.,TRBV6-5,.,CASSYSIGGGMSYEQYF,TGTGCCAGCAGTTACTCGATAGGGGGCGGGATGTCCTACGAGCAGTACTTC
TRBJ2-1,.,TRBV5-1,TRBD1,CASSWDRGSYNEQFF,TGCGCCAGCAGCTGGGACAGGGGCTCCTACAATGAGCAGTTCTTC
TRBJ1-3,.,TRBV4-3,.,CASSQGVTTTGNTIYF,TGCGCCAGCAGCCAAGGGGTCACGACGACTGGAAACACCATATATTTT
TRBJ2-1,many,TRBV24-1,.,CATSEVGFRNEQFF,TGTGCCACCAGTGAGGTGGGATTTAGGAATGAGCAGTTCTTC
TRBJ2-7,.,TRBV12-3/TRBV12-4,.,CASSLGHYQYF,TGTGCCAGCAGTTTAGGGCACTACCAGTACTTC
TRBJ2-1,few,TRBV7-2,.,CASSSGLEQFF,TGTGCCAGCAGCTCGGGTCTTGAGCAGTTCTTC
TRBJ1-2,many,TRBV20-1,.,CSASGGYTF,TGCAGTGCTAGTGGTGGCTACACCTTC